This TCR beta chain derives from a study of regulatory T cells in long-lasting Graves disease. Germline CDR1 is SGHRS and CDR2 is YFSETQ. V lost 3 bases and J 2 bases, leaving 14 bases between the germline ends. This CDR3 comprises 15 residues. With iRepertoire HTBI primers and Arm-PCR of CDR3 regions, TCR beta libraries were built. Each CDR3 protein is one row after TCRdb ran MiXCR on the multiplex PCR reads. The sample carries some 250,000 distinct CDR3 sequences, around 16% recorded once. This clonotype was counted only a few times. Time point described: newly diagnosed GD, antithyroid drugs for less than 3 months. PBMC-extracted RNA yielded the TCR library.

The source of this sequence is a female donor with Graves disease. Source: peripheral blood mononuclear cells (PBMCs), taken at new diagnosis, from a patient treated with antithyroid drugs. This rearrangement joins TRBV5-1 to TRBJ2-5; no firm D call. CDR3 sequence (DNA): TGCGCCAGCAGCTCGTCGGGCGCGCAACAAGAGACCCAGTACTTC. Amino acids: CASSSSGAQQETQYF.